A single sample gave rise to the 25 T cell receptor beta chains below, sequenced in a study of blood T cells in healthy people across ages. Next came a second PCR, run for roughly 6 to 11 cycles, which used a sample-barcoded 5' primer along with a J-beta primer mix. TCRdb re-derived calls from the 5' RACE reads in MiXCR, one entry per CDR3 protein. The sample holds approximately 360,000 distinct CDR3 sequences, about 49% seen once. The sequencing sample was made of blood. These TCRs come from a man between 60 and 75 years old in good health.

The chain recombines TRBV3-1 with TRBJ2-5; D might be TRBD2 (6 bases). Trimming cost V 1 base and J 5 bases, with 14 bases left between them. The CDR3 sequence is 15 residues long. The germline V gene has CDR1 LGHDT and CDR2 YNNKEL (reference sequence). The CDR3 spells CASSQVSGVRETQYF. In DNA form, the CDR3 reads TGTGCCAGCAGCCAAGTGTCGGGAGTCCGGGAGACCCAGTACTTC.

Of note for this clonotype: The junction and the germline gene differ at one end; a read error may be behind it. The J gene is TRBJ2-5, the V gene TRBV18; 11 bases align to TRBD2. Germline V gene sequence: CDR1 KGHSH, CDR2 LQKENI. The CDR3 extends over 16 amino acids. The CDR3 reads CASSTSSGGAGETQCF. The CDR3, as DNA: TGTGCCAGCTCAACGAGTAGCGGGGGGGCCGGAGAGACCCAGTGCTTC.

This clonotype was seen once. A junction boundary mismatches the germline segment, possibly from a read error. The V call is TRBV4-1, the J call TRBJ2-3; 9 bases are a match to TRBD1. The germline V gene has CDR1 MGHRA and CDR2 YSYEKL. The CDR3 spans 17 residues. DNA for the CDR3: TGCACCAGCAGCCAAGAATCCCCGGGACAGGGTACAGATACGCAGTATTTT. This encodes CTSSQESPGQGTDTQYF.

This clonotype was observed a few times. V is TRBV20-1 and J is TRBJ2-5; 14 nucleotides agree with TRBD2. Trimming took 6 bases from V and 11 from J; bases not matched to a gene: 5. This CDR3 is 12 amino acids long. Germline V gives CDR1 DFQATT, CDR2 SNEGSKA (reference sequence). CDR3 bases: TGCAGTGCCAGGACTAGCGGGGGGCTACAGTACTTC. Its translation: CSARTSGGLQYF.

In this sample, this clonotype turned up many times. The chain carries TRBV28 and TRBJ2-4; D may correspond to TRBD1 or TRBD2 (5 bases each). V was shortened by 5 bases and J by 6 bases, with 20 bases between the two germline ends. Germline V lookup: CDR1 MDHEN, CDR2 SYDVKM. The CDR3 covers 16 residues. CDR3 region: CASSPPPMGERNIQYF. The CDR3 nucleotides read TGTGCCAGCAGTCCTCCCCCCATGGGGGAAAGAAACATTCAGTACTTC. The entire variable domain, with the rest obtained from reference TRBV28 and TRBJ2-4, is as follows: DVKVTQSSRYLVKRTGEKVFLECVQDMDHENMFWYRQDPGLGLRLIYFSYDVKMKEKGDIPEGYSVSREKKERFSLILESASTNQTSMYLCASSPPPMGERNIQYFGAGTRLSVL.

This clonotype was counted at least ten times. The chain recombines TRBV24-1 with TRBJ2-3; D might be TRBD1 (7 bases). This CDR3 is built from 15 residues. Germline V gives CDR1 KGHDR, CDR2 SFDVKD. The ends were cut back, 3 bases at V and 1 base at J, with 10 bases in the middle. The DNA of the CDR3 is TGTGCCACCAGTGATGGAGGGGGCGGCACAGATACGCAGTATTTT. Translating it yields CATSDGGGGTDTQYF.

The rearrangement links TRBV11-2 to TRBJ2-3, with a tentative D call TRBD2 (5 bases). The V gene lost 4 bases and the J gene lost 8 bases, with 19 bases spanning the gap. Per germline, CDR1 SGHAT and CDR2 FQNNGV. This CDR3 region has 15 residues. The CDR3 DNA sequence: TGTGCCAGCAGCTCTGCCTTGGCGGGTACGGGTACGCAGTATTTT. Translation gives CASSSALAGTGTQYF.

To note about this clonotype: A junction boundary mismatches the germline segment, possibly from a read error. The V and J genes are TRBV14 and TRBJ2-6; D is ambiguous. The germline V gene encodes CDR1 SGHDN and CDR2 FVKESK. The CDR3 consists of 15 residues. CDR3 sequence (DNA): TGTGCCAACAGCCAAGTCGGCTCTGGGGCCAACGTCCTGACTTTC. This gives the protein CANSQVGSGANVLTF. Drawing the rest from reference TRBV14 and TRBJ2-6, the complete variable domain is EAGVTQFPSHSVIEKGQTVTLRCDPISGHDNLYWYRRVMGKEIKFLLHFVKESKQDESGMPNNRFLAERTGGTYSTLKVQPAELEDSGVYFCANSQVGSGANVLTFGAGSRLTVL.

This chain uses TRBV20-1 with TRBJ2-3, with TRBD1 identical over 9 bases. Germline loops: CDR1 DFQATT, CDR2 SNEGSKA (reference sequence). V was pared by 0 bases and J by 0 bases, with 4 bases of the junction left unmatched. The CDR3 has 16 amino acids. The CDR3 DNA reads TGCAGTGCTAGAGAAGGGACAGGGAGTAGCACAGATACGCAGTATTTT. Its translation: CSAREGTGSSTDTQYF.

In this sample, this clonotype turned up a few times. The chain is built from TRBV5-1 and TRBJ1-1, with 7 bases identical to TRBD1. The V gene end was trimmed by 2 bases and the J gene end by 5 bases; junction bases not matched to a gene: 18. Germline-derived CDR1 and CDR2 are SGHRS and YFSETQ. This CDR3 is built from 18 residues. CDR3 in amino acids: CASSLHSRDSPQQTEAFF. The CDR3 bases are TGCGCCAGCAGCTTACACTCCCGGGACAGTCCCCAACAGACTGAAGCTTTCTTT.

This chain uses TRBV11-2 with TRBJ2-1; 7 nucleotides agree with TRBD2. The V gene end was trimmed by 0 bases and the J gene end by 10 bases; junction bases not matched to a gene: 6. Germline CDR1 reads SGHAT; CDR2 reads FQNNGV. The CDR3 loop spans 14 amino acids. For the CDR3, the DNA is TGTGCCAGCAGCTTAGATCCCGGGGGGTACGAGCAGTTCTTC. It yields the protein CASSLDPGGYEQFF.

The chain joins TRBV7-9 to TRBJ1-6; 7 nucleotides line up with TRBD1. Germline CDR1 is SEHNR and CDR2 is FQNEAQ (reference sequence). V shed 5 bases and J 8 bases; nucleotides not matched to a gene: 0. This CDR3 contains 12 residues. CDR3: CASSDRDSPLHF. Written as DNA, the CDR3 is TGTGCCAGCAGCGACAGGGATTCACCCCTCCACTTT. Full variable domain (remainder filled in from reference TRBV7-9 and TRBJ1-6): DTGVSQNPRHKITKRGQNVTFRCDPISEHNRLYWYRQTLGQGPEFLTYFQNEAQLEKSRLLSDRFSAERPKGSFSTLEIQRTEQGDSAMYLCASSDRDSPLHFGNGTRLTVT.

The chain uses TRBV7-9 and TRBJ1-1, with a tentative D call TRBD1 (5 bases). Trimming cost V 3 bases and J 0 bases, with 11 bases left between them. The CDR3 contains 15 residues. Germline CDR1 is SEHNR and CDR2 is FQNEAQ (reference sequence). The CDR3 DNA reads TGTGCCAGCAGCTTGGGGGACGGCATGAACACTGAAGCTTTCTTT. Encoded protein: CASSLGDGMNTEAFF.

CDR3 nucleotide sequence: TGTGCCAGCAGCGTAGGTAACGGCGGCTCCTACGAGCAGTACTTC. Translation: CASSVGNGGSYEQYF. The chain joins TRBV9 to TRBJ2-7; no definite D call. The CDR3 is 15 amino acids. V was pared by 0 bases and J by 0 bases, with 10 bases between. CDR1 is SGDLS, CDR2 YYNGEE, per germline.

This clonotype was seen a handful of times. J is TRBJ1-1 and V is TRBV2, with D tentatively TRBD1 (6 bases). This CDR3 is 14 amino acids long. The V and J ends lost 3 bases and 0 bases respectively, with 8 bases between them. The germline CDR1 and CDR2 sequences are SNHLY and FYNNEI. The CDR3 sequence: CASSEGTMNTEAFF. CDR3 bases: TGTGCCAGCAGTGAGGGGACAATGAACACTGAAGCTTTCTTT. Looking up the rest from reference TRBV2 and TRBJ1-1 gives the full variable domain: EPEVTQTPSHQVTQMGQEVILRCVPISNHLYFYWYRQILGQKVEFLVSFYNNEISEKSEIFDDQFSVERPDGSNFTLKIRSTKLEDSAMYFCASSEGTMNTEAFFGQGTRLTVV.

With respect to this clonotype: A much larger clone sits a single nucleotide away, making a read error possible. The V gene is TRBV30, the J gene TRBJ2-7, with TRBD1 as a possible D gene (7 bases). Trimming took off 2 bases at V and 2 bases at J, with 13 bases between the two ends. The CDR3 totals 14 residues. Germline V gene lookup returns CDR1 GTSNPN and CDR2 SVGIG (reference sequence). The CDR3 region has the DNA TGTGCCTGGAGTCGGGGGACAGAGGCCTACGAGCAGTACTTC. It specifies CAWSRGTEAYEQYF.

The rearrangement joins TRBV12-3 or TRBV12-4 to TRBJ2-1, with D tentatively TRBD1 (5 bases). The tail of the sequence fits TRBJ2-7 better, so the J call may be wrong. The CDR3 is 14 amino acids. The CDR3 sequence: CASIRDRAYNEQYF. The DNA for the CDR3 is TGTGCCAGCATTAGAGACAGAGCCTACAATGAGCAGTACTTC.

For this clonotype: With a much larger clone just one base away, this may be a read error. The chain combines TRBV7-2 with TRBJ2-4; D is uncertain. The DNA matches TRBJ2-7 better at its end, which makes the J call doubtful. The CDR3 loop spans 15 amino acids. CDR1 is SGHTA and CDR2 is FQGNSA in the germline V gene. CDR3 nucleotides: TGTGCCAGCGGCCTAAACCGGGCCGCAAACTACGAGCAGTACTTC. Protein sequence: CASGLNRAANYEQYF.

The V call is TRBV29-1, the J call TRBJ1-1; a weak D match, TRBD1 (6 bases). Germline CDR1 and CDR2: SQVTM and ANQGSEA. CDR3 length: 14 amino acids. V lost 7 bases to trimming and J lost 7 bases, with 22 bases between them. CDR3 DNA: TGCAGCGCCAAAGACATGGGGGCGGATGGTGAAGCTTTCTTT. It encodes CSAKDMGADGEAFF.

CDR3 residues: CASSLNSWNTEAFF. Written as DNA, the CDR3 is TGTGCCAGCAGCTTAAACAGCTGGAACACTGAAGCTTTCTTT. This chain joins TRBV7-3 and TRBJ1-1; D is undetermined. Germline-derived CDR1 and CDR2 are SGHTA and FQGTGA. This CDR3 comprises 14 residues. V lost 1 base, J lost 1 base, and 7 bases lay in between.

The chain combines TRBV29-1 with TRBJ2-1; D may match TRBD1 or TRBD2 (5 bases each). Germline V gene sequence: CDR1 SQVTM, CDR2 ANQGSEA. V lost 7 bases and J 10 bases, leaving 14 bases between the germline ends. The CDR3 spans 11 residues. The CDR3 loop reads CSARDVGEQFF. The CDR3 coding sequence is TGCAGCGCCCGGGACGTGGGCGAGCAGTTCTTC.

The chain employs TRBV20-1 and TRBJ2-3, with 8 positions matching TRBD2. Germline assignment: CDR1 DFQATT and CDR2 SNEGSKA (reference sequence). V gave up 2 bases and J gave up 2 bases; unmatched junction bases: 6. This CDR3 contains 15 residues. The CDR3 DNA sequence: TGCAGTGCTAGACTAGCGGGCCTTACCACAGATACGCAGTATTTT. This encodes CSARLAGLTTDTQYF.

The table lists this clonotype with a few counts. The V gene is TRBV7-2, the J gene TRBJ2-1; perhaps TRBD2 as D (6 bases). V was cut by 1 base and J by 8 bases, with 12 bases left in between. This CDR3 has 14 amino acids. From germline, CDR1 is SGHTA and CDR2 FQGNSA. The CDR3 DNA follows: TGTGCCAGCAGCTTAGGTTGGGGGGACGATGAGCAGTTCTTC. This sequence encodes CASSLGWGDDEQFF.

The chain couples TRBV12-3 or TRBV12-4 to TRBJ2-4; D is unresolved. Gene TRBJ2-7 matches the end of the DNA better, so the J call may be wrong. The CDR3 runs 15 residues. The chain's CDR3 is CASSSPSGSTYEQYF. Here the CDR3 DNA reads TGTGCCAGCAGCTCACCCTCCGGGTCAACCTACGAGCAGTACTTC.

The chain is built from TRBV4-1 and TRBJ2-5, with 11 bases identical to TRBD1. The V gene end was trimmed by 2 bases and the J gene end by 4 bases; junction bases not matched to a gene: 3. The CDR3 is 15 residues long. Germline values: CDR1 MGHRA, CDR2 YSYEKL. The CDR3: CASSQRDRGTETQYF. The CDR3 DNA sequence: TGCGCCAGCAGCCAACGGGACAGGGGGACAGAGACCCAGTACTTC.